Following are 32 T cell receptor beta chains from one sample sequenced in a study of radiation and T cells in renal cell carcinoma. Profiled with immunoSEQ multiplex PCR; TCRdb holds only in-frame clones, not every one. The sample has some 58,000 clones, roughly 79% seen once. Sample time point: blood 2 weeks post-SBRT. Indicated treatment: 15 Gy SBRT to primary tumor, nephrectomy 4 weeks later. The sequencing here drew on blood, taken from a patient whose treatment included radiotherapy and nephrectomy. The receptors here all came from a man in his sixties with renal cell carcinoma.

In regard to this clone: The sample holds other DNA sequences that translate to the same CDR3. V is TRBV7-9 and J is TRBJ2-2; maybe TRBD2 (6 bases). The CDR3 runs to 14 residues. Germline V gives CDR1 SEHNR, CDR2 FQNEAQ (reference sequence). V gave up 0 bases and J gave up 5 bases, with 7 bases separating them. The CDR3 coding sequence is TGTGCCAGCAGCTTAGCTGGGGGGACCGGGGAGCTGTTTTTT. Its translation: CASSLAGGTGELFF.

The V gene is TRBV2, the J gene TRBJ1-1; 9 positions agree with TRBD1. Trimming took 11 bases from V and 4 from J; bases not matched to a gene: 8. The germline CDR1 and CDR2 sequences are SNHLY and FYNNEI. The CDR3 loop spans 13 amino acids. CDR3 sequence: CAGGQGWSTEAFF. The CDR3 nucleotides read TGTGCCGGTGGACAGGGGTGGAGCACTGAAGCTTTCTTT.

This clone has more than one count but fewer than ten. CDR3 sequence: CASSQLTGDMYGYTF. The CDR3 nucleotides read TGTGCCAGCAGCCAACTCACAGGGGATATGTATGGCTACACCTTC. This sequence joins TRBV14 and TRBJ1-2; 7 bases are shared with TRBD1. V was pared by 2 bases and J by 5 bases, with 8 bases of the junction left unmatched. Germline V gene data show CDR1 as SGHDN and CDR2 as FVKESK. The length of the CDR3 is 15 residues. The full variable domain, in which reference TRBV14 and TRBJ1-2 provide the parts outside the CDR3, is EAGVTQFPSHSVIEKGQTVTLRCDPISGHDNLYWYRRVMGKEIKFLLHFVKESKQDESGMPNNRFLAERTGGTYSTLKVQPAELEDSGVYFCASSQLTGDMYGYTFGSGTRLTVV.

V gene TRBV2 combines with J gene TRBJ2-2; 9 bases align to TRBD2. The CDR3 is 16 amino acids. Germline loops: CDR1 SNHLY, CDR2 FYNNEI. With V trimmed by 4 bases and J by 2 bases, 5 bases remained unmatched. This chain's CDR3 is CASSGVAGANTGELFF. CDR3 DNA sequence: TGTGCCAGCAGTGGAGTAGCGGGAGCTAACACCGGGGAGCTGTTTTTT.

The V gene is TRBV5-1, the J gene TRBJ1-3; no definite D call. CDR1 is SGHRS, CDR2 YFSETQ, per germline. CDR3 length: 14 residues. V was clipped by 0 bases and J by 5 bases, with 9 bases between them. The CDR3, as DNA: TGCGCCAGCAGCTTGGGAGGGCAGAGAAACACCATATATTTT. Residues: CASSLGGQRNTIYF.

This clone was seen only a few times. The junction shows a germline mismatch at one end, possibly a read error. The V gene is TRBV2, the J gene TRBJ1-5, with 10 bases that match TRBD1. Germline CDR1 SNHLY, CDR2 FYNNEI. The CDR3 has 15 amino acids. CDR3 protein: CASSEGQGVYQPQHF. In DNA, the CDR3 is TGTGCCAGCAGCGAAGGACAGGGGGTTTATCAGCCCCAGCATTTT.

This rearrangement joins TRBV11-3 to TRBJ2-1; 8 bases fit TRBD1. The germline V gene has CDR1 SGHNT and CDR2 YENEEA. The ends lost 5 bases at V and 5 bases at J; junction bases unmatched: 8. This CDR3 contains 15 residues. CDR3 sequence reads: CASSPQGQVDNEQFF. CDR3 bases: TGTGCCAGCAGCCCACAGGGACAGGTGGACAATGAGCAGTTCTTC. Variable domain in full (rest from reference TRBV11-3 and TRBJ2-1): EAGVVQSPRYKIIEKKQPVAFWCNPISGHNTLYWYLQNLGQGPELLIRYENEEAVDDSQLPKDRFSAERLKGVDSTLKIQPAELGDSAVYLCASSPQGQVDNEQFFGPGTRLTVL.

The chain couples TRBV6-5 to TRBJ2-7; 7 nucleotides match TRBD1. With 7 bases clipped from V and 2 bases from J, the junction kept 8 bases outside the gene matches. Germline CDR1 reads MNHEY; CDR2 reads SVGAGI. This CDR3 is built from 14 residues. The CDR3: CASTLRTGTYEQYF. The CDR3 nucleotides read TGTGCCAGCACTCTACGGACAGGCACCTACGAGCAGTACTTC.

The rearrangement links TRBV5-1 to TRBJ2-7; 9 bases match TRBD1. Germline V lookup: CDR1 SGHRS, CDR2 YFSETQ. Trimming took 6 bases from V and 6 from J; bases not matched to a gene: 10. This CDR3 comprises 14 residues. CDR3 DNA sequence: TGCGCCAGCACCGCCGGGACAGGGACCAGCGAGCAGTACTTC. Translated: CASTAGTGTSEQYF. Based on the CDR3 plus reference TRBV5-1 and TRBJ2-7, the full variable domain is KAGVTQTPRYLIKTRGQQVTLSCSPISGHRSVSWYQQTPGQGLQFLFEYFSETQRNKGNFPGRFSGRQFSNSRSEMNVSTLELGDSALYLCASTAGTGTSEQYFGPGTRLTVT.

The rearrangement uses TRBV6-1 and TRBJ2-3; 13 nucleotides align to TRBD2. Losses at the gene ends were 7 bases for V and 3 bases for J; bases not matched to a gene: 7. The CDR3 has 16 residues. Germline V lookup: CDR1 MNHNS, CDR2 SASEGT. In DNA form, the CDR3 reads TGTGCCAGCACTGACCCGGGACTAGCGGGGACAGATACGCAGTATTTT. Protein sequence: CASTDPGLAGTDTQYF.

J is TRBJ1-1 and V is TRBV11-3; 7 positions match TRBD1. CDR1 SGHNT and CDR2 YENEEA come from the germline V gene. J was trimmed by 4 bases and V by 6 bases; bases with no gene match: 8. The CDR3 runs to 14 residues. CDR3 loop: CASSKTGRVTEAFF. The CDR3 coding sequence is TGTGCCAGCAGTAAGACAGGGAGGGTCACTGAAGCTTTCTTT.

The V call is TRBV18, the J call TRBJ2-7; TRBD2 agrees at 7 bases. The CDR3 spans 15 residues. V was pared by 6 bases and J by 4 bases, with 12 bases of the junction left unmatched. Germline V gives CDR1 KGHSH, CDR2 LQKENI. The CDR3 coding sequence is TGTGCCAGCTCCGATACCTCGACTAGCACATACGAGCAGTACGTC. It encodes CASSDTSTSTYEQYV.

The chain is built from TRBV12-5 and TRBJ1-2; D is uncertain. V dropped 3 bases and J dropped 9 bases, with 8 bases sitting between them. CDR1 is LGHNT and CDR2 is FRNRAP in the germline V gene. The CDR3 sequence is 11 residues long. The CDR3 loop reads CASGFSGSYTF. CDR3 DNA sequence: TGTGCTAGTGGTTTTAGTGGTAGCTACACCTTC.

The CDR3 here is CASSLELAGVTDTQYF. CDR3 bases: TGCGCCAGCAGCTTGGAACTAGCGGGAGTGACAGATACGCAGTATTTT. The genes are TRBV5-1 and TRBJ2-3, with 11 positions matching TRBD2. The CDR3 is 16 residues long. V shed 0 bases, J shed 3 bases, and the junction held 3 bases outside the gene matches. CDR1 SGHRS and CDR2 YFSETQ come from the germline V gene. Combining the CDR3 with reference TRBV5-1 and TRBJ2-3 gives the whole variable domain KAGVTQTPRYLIKTRGQQVTLSCSPISGHRSVSWYQQTPGQGLQFLFEYFSETQRNKGNFPGRFSGRQFSNSRSEMNVSTLELGDSALYLCASSLELAGVTDTQYFGPGTRLTVL.

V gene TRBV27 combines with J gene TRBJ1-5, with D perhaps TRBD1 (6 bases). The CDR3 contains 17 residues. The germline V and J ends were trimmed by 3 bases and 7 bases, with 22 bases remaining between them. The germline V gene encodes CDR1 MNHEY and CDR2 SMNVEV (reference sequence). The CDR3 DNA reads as TGTGCCAGCAGTTTGAACCCGGGACACGTGGACGGACAGCCCCAGCATTTT. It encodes CASSLNPGHVDGQPQHF.

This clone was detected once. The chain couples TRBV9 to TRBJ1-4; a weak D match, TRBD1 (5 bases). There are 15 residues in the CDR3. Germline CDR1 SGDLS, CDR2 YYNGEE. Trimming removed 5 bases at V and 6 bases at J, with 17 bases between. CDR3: CASSLAGRPDEKLFF. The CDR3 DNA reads TGTGCCAGCAGTCTGGCGGGACGGCCAGATGAAAAACTGTTTTTT. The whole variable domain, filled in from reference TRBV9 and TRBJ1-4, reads DSGVTQTPKHLITATGQRVTLRCSPRSGDLSVYWYQQSLDQGLQFLIQYYNGEERAKGNILERFSAQQFPDLHSELNLSSLELGDSALYFCASSLAGRPDEKLFFGSGTQLSVL.

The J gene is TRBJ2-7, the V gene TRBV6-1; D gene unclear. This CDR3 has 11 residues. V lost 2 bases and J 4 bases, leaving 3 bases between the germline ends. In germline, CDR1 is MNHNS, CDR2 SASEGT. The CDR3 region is CASSEFYEQYV. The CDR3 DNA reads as TGTGCCAGCAGTGAATTTTACGAGCAGTACGTC.

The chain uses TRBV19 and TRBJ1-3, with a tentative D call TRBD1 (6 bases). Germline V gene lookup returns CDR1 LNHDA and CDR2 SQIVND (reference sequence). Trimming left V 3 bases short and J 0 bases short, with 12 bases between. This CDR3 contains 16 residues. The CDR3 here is CASSMNRVASGNTIYF. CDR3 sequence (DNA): TGTGCCAGTAGTATGAACAGGGTGGCCTCTGGAAACACCATATATTTT.

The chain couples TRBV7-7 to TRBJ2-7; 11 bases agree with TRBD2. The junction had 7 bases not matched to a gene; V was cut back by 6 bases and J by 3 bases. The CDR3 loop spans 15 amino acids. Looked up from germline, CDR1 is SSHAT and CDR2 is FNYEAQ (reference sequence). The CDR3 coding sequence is TGTGCCAGCAGTATGGGGACTAGCGGAAACTACGAGCAGTACTTC. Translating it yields CASSMGTSGNYEQYF.

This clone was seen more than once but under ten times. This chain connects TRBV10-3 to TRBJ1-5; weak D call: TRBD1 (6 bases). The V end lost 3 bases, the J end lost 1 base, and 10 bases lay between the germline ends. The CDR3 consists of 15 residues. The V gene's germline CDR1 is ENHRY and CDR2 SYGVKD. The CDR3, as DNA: TGTGCCATCAGTGAACGGGGGGCGAGCAATCAGCCCCAGCATTTT. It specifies CAISERGASNQPQHF.

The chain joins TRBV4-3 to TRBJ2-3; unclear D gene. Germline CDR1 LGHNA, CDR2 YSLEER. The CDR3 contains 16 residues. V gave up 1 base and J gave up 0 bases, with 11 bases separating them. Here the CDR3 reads CASSQAYVESTDTQYF. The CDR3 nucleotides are TGCGCCAGCAGCCAAGCCTACGTAGAAAGCACAGATACGCAGTATTTT.

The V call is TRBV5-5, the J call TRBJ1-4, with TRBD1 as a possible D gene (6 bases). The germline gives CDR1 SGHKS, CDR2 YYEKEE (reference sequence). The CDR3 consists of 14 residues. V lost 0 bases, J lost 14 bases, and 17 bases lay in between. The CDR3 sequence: CASSLAGHPRGLFF. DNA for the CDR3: TGTGCCAGCAGCTTGGCGGGACATCCCAGGGGTCTGTTTTTT. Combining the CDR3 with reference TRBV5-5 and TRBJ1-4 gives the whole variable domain DAGVTQSPTHLIKTRGQQVTLRCSPISGHKSVSWYQQVLGQGPQFIFQYYEKEERGRGNFPDRFSARQFPNYSSELNVNALLLGDSALYLCASSLAGHPRGLFFGSGTQLSVL.

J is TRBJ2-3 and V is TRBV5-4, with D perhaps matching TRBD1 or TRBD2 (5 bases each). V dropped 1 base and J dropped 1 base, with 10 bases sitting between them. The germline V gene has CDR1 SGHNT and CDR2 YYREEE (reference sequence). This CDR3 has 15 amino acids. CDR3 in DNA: TGTGCCAGCAGCTTGAGCCGGGGCGGCACAGATACGCAGTATTTT. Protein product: CASSLSRGGTDTQYF. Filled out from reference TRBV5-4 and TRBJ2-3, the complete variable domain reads ETGVTQSPTHLIKTRGQQVTLRCSSQSGHNTVSWYQQALGQGPQFIFQYYREEENGRGNFPPRFSGLQFPNYSSELNVNALELDDSALYLCASSLSRGGTDTQYFGPGTRLTVL.

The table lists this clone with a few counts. CDR3 sequence reads: CAWKISGTGRPNTEAFF. The CDR3 bases are TGTGCCTGGAAGATTTCCGGGACAGGGAGACCAAACACTGAAGCTTTCTTT. The chain couples TRBV30 to TRBJ1-1; 9 bases are a match to TRBD1. This CDR3 is built from 17 residues. Trimming cost V 4 bases and J 2 bases; bases outside gene matches: 14. CDR1 GTSNPN and CDR2 SVGIG come from the germline V gene (reference sequence).

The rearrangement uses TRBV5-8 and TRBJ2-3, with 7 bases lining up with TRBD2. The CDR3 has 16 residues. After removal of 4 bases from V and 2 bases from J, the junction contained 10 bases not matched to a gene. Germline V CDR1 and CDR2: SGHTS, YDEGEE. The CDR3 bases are TGTGCCAGCAGCCATGGGAGGGCCGTGATCACAGATACGCAGTATTTT. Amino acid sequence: CASSHGRAVITDTQYF. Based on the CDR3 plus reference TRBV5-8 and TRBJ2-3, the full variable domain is EAGVTQSPTHLIKTRGQQATLRCSPISGHTSVYWYQQALGLGLQFLLWYDEGEERNRGNFPPRFSGRQFPNYSSELNVNALELEDSALYLCASSHGRAVITDTQYFGPGTRLTVL.

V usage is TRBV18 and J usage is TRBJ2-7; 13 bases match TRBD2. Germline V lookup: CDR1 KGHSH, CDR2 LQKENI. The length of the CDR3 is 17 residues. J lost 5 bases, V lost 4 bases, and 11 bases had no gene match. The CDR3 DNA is TGTGCCAGCTCACGACAGGGGACTAGCGGGGCTTTGAACGAGCAGTACGTC. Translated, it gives CASSRQGTSGALNEQYV.

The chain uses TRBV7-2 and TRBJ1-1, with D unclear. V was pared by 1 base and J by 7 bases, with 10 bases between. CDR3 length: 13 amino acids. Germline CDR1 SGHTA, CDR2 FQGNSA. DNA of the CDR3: TGTGCCAGCAGCTTAGTTGCCCCGAATGAAGCTTTCTTT. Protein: CASSLVAPNEAFF.

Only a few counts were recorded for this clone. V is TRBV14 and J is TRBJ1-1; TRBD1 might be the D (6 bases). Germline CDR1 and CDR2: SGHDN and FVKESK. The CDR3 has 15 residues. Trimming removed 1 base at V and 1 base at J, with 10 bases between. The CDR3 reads CASSQVKTGNTEAFF. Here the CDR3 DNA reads TGTGCCAGCAGCCAAGTAAAGACAGGGAACACTGAAGCTTTCTTT.

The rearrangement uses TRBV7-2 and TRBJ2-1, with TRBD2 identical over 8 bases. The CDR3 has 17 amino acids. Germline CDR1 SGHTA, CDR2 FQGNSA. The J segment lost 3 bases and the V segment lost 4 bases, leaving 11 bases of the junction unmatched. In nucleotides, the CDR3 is TGTGCCAGCAGCTGGGGGCCTGGGCGGGGGGACTACAATGAGCAGTTCTTC. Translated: CASSWGPGRGDYNEQFF.

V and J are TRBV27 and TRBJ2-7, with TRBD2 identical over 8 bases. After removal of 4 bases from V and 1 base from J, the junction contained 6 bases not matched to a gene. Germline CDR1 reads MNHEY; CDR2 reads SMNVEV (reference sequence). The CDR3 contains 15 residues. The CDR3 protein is CASSSERGSSYEQYF. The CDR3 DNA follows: TGTGCCAGCAGTTCAGAGCGGGGGTCTTCCTACGAGCAGTACTTC.

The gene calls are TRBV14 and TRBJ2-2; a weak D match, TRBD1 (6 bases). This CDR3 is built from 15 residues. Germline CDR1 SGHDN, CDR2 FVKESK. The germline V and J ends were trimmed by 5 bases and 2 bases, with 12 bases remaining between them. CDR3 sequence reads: CASSARDTNTGELFF. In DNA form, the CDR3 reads TGTGCCAGCAGCGCCCGGGACACCAACACCGGGGAGCTGTTTTTT.

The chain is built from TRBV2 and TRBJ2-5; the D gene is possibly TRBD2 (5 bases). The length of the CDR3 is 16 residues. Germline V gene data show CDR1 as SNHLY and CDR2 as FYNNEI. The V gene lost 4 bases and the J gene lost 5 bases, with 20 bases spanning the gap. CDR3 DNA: TGTGCCAGCAGTGCAGATGGACCTGCGGGTTATGAGACCCAGTACTTC. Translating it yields CASSADGPAGYETQYF.